Listed below are T cell receptor beta chains from one sample, sequenced in a study of early T cells in non-severe SARS-CoV-2 infection. TCRdb reprocessed the 5' RACE reads via MiXCR and lists one record per CDR3 protein. The sample has around 25,000 distinct CDR3 sequences; around 5.1% are singletons. The sample taken for sequencing was whole blood. These receptors were obtained from an adult who was a healthcare worker with PCR-confirmed SARS-CoV-2 infection or an uninfected control (not recorded which). The CDR3 runs from the conserved cysteine through the conserved F or W. The order of the fields is V gene, clone size, D gene, J gene, CDR3 DNA, CDR3 protein. The D gene is left open where the match is weak. Not every row has a clone size; where given, it reads once, few, many or a size class.

v_gene: TRBV6-4
abundance: many
d_gene: TRBD1
j_gene: TRBJ2-5
CDR3nt: TGTGCCAGCAGTGACTCACAGGACAGGGAAGAGACCCAGTACTTC
CDR3aa: CASSDSQDREETQYF

v_gene: TRBV28
abundance: -
d_gene: TRBD1
j_gene: TRBJ1-2
CDR3nt: TGTGCCAGCAGGGGACAGGGTGATGGCTACACCTTC
CDR3aa: CASRGQGDGYTF

v_gene: TRBV3-1
abundance: -
d_gene: TRBD2
j_gene: TRBJ2-1
CDR3nt: TGTGCCAGCAGCCTCCCCGGGGGGAGTGAGTTCTTC
CDR3aa: CASSLPGGSEFF

v_gene: TRBV29-1
abundance: many
d_gene: -
j_gene: TRBJ2-1
CDR3nt: TGCAGCGTTGAGATTGGTTCGAATGAGCAGTTCTTC
CDR3aa: CSVEIGSNEQFF

v_gene: TRBV6-6
abundance: few
d_gene: TRBD1
j_gene: TRBJ2-1
CDR3nt: TGTGCCAGCAGCTCCCGGGACAGGGGGCTGTTAGAGCAGTTCTTC
CDR3aa: CASSSRDRGLLEQFF

v_gene: TRBV7-6
abundance: few
d_gene: -
j_gene: TRBJ2-2
CDR3nt: TGTGCCAGCAGCCTCCGAACCGGGACGGAAGACACCGGGGAGCTGTTTTTT
CDR3aa: CASSLRTGTEDTGELFF

v_gene: TRBV28
abundance: many
d_gene: TRBD2
j_gene: TRBJ2-3
CDR3nt: TGTGCCAGCAGCGGGGGGAGTACAGATACGCAGTATTTT
CDR3aa: CASSGGSTDTQYF

v_gene: TRBV7-2
abundance: many
d_gene: -
j_gene: TRBJ1-5
CDR3nt: TGTGCCAGCAGCCCCCTCCGCAGGGGCAATCAGCCCCAGCATTTT
CDR3aa: CASSPLRRGNQPQHF

v_gene: TRBV5-1
abundance: -
d_gene: -
j_gene: TRBJ2-3
CDR3nt: TGCGCCAGCAGGAGTGGGGATCTGGGTACGCAGTATTTT
CDR3aa: CASRSGDLGTQYF

v_gene: TRBV11-2
abundance: -
d_gene: -
j_gene: TRBJ2-5
CDR3nt: TGTGCCAGCAGCCCCCCGGTGGGGGTCCCCGGGACCCAGTACTTC
CDR3aa: CASSPPVGVPGTQYF

v_gene: TRBV4-3
abundance: many
d_gene: -
j_gene: TRBJ1-1
CDR3nt: TGCGCCAGCAGCCAACGGGTTTCTGAGTCCGAAGCTTTCTTT
CDR3aa: CASSQRVSESEAFF